The 25 T cell receptor beta chains in this list originate from one sample, sequenced in a study of molecular identifiers for immune sequencing clone quantification. TCRdb re-called the PCR reads through MiXCR, storing one row per CDR3 protein. The table shows approximately 670,000 distinct CDR3 sequences, with less than 20% occurring only once. Sequencing was done on a sample of naive CD8+ T cells from blood, with Jurkat cell RNA spiked in. The subset is: FACS-sorted CD8+CD4-CCR7+CD45RA+ naive T cells. The receptors here all came from a human donor in good health. Some libraries in this study had Jurkat cell RNA spiked in.

This clonotype was seen many times. The gene calls are TRBV20-1 and TRBJ2-5; D is uncertain. Trimming removed 0 bases from V and 7 bases from J, with 18 bases in between. Germline V gene lookup returns CDR1 DFQATT and CDR2 SNEGSKA (reference sequence). The CDR3 covers 15 residues. CDR3 DNA sequence: TGCAGTGCTAGAGACGAGGCGACTGGGTTGGGGACCCAGTACTTC. This translates into CSARDEATGLGTQYF.

This clonotype was picked up a small number of times. The gene calls are TRBV4-2 and TRBJ2-7; TRBD1 matches 8 bases. Trimming removed 0 bases from V and 4 bases from J; junction bases left unmatched: 11. The CDR3 length is 17 residues. Germline V lookup: CDR1 LGHNA, CDR2 YNFKEQ. The CDR3, as DNA: TGTGCCAGCAGCCAAGATCTAATGACAGGGGTGGATTACGAGCAGTACTTC. It yields the protein CASSQDLMTGVDYEQYF.

This clonotype was observed at least ten times. The chain carries TRBV12-3 or TRBV12-4 and TRBJ2-5; D is uncertain. V lost 8 bases to trimming and J lost 4 bases, with 14 bases between them. CDR3 length: 13 residues. Here the CDR3 reads CASVIVFGETQYF. The CDR3 DNA is TGTGCCAGCGTCATCGTCTTTGGAGAGACCCAGTACTTC.

Comments on this clonotype: This may come from a read error, since a much larger clone is one base off. J is TRBJ1-1 and V is TRBV27; 7 bases agree with TRBD1. This CDR3 is 13 amino acids long. Trimming removed 6 bases from V and 4 bases from J; junction bases left unmatched: 5. The germline V gene has CDR1 MNHEY and CDR2 SMNVEV (reference sequence). CDR3 coding DNA: TGTGCCAGCAGCGTTGGACAGGCCACTGAAGCTTTCTTT. Translated, it gives CASSVGQATEAFF.

The chain couples TRBV30 to TRBJ2-1, with 10 positions matching TRBD1. CDR1 is GTSNPN and CDR2 is SVGIG in the germline V gene (reference sequence). The CDR3 runs 14 residues. Trimming cost V 1 base and J 5 bases; bases outside gene matches: 2. CDR3 bases: TGTGCCTGGAGTGAGGGGACAGGGGACAATGAGCAGTTCTTC. Residues: CAWSEGTGDNEQFF.

The gene calls are TRBV6-6 and TRBJ2-7; 8 bases agree with TRBD1. The V gene end was trimmed by 0 bases and the J gene end by 3 bases; junction bases not matched to a gene: 13. Per germline, CDR1 MNHNY and CDR2 SVGAGI (reference sequence). This CDR3 has 18 amino acids. The CDR3 loop reads CASSYSIAQGALNYEQYF. The CDR3 nucleotides read TGTGCCAGCAGTTACTCGATTGCTCAGGGGGCGTTAAACTACGAGCAGTACTTC.

This clonotype showed up many times. The chain couples TRBV6-6 to TRBJ2-7; D unclear. This CDR3 is 15 amino acids long. Germline loops: CDR1 MNHNY, CDR2 SVGAGI (reference sequence). V was clipped by 4 bases and J by 6 bases, with 19 bases between them. The DNA of the CDR3 is TGTGCCAGCAGTTTATGGGTCTCCCAAGGAGCCGAGCAGTACTTC. It encodes CASSLWVSQGAEQYF.

There are many counts of this clonotype. For the CDR3, the DNA is TGTGCCAGCAGCGACCCGACAGGTCGGGACGAGCAGTACTTC. This encodes CASSDPTGRDEQYF. V usage is TRBV7-9 and J usage is TRBJ2-7; maybe TRBD1 (6 bases). V lost 5 bases and J lost 5, with 16 bases in between. This CDR3 has 14 amino acids. Germline V gene data show CDR1 as SEHNR and CDR2 as FQNEAQ (reference sequence).

Points on this clonotype: The CDR3 does not close with the conserved phenylalanine or tryptophan, likely indicating a read error. The chain combines TRBV3-1 with TRBJ2-5; TRBD2 might be the D (6 bases). The CDR3 is 15 residues long. The ends were cut back, 0 bases at V and 4 bases at J, with 12 bases in the middle. Germline V lookup: CDR1 LGHDT, CDR2 YNNKEL (reference sequence). CDR3: CASSQEMRDSETQYL. The CDR3 DNA is TGTGCCAGCAGCCAAGAAATGCGGGACTCAGAGACCCAGTACCTC.

This clonotype has a count of ten or more. V usage is TRBV3-1 and J usage is TRBJ2-7, with D perhaps TRBD1 (5 bases). Trimming stripped 1 base from V and 2 bases from J, with 9 bases between. Germline V gene sequence: CDR1 LGHDT, CDR2 YNNKEL (reference sequence). The CDR3 covers 14 residues. The CDR3 nucleotides are TGTGCCAGCAGCCAAGTACAGGCCGCCTACGAGCAGTACTTC. This translates into CASSQVQAAYEQYF.

This chain joins TRBV12-3 or TRBV12-4 and TRBJ1-1; D unclear. The CDR3 has 13 amino acids. Trimming shortened V by 3 bases and J by 1 base, and 6 bases separated the two germline ends. The CDR3 protein is CASSFQSNTEAFF. CDR3 sequence (DNA): TGTGCCAGCAGTTTTCAATCGAACACTGAAGCTTTCTTT.

This clonotype was detected only a few times. The chain joins TRBV6-1 to TRBJ2-5, with TRBD2 identical over 8 bases. This CDR3 has 16 residues. Germline values: CDR1 MNHNS, CDR2 SASEGT. Unmatched junction bases numbered 12, after V lost 6 bases and J lost 3 bases. CDR3 amino acids: CASRPLGRGDEETQYF. CDR3 sequence (DNA): TGTGCCAGCAGGCCCCTGGGGCGGGGGGATGAAGAGACCCAGTACTTC.

This clonotype has more than one count but fewer than ten. A much bigger clone sits one base away, suggesting this may be a read error. Since the CDR3 does not end with the conserved phenylalanine or tryptophan, this likely comes from a read error. The chain employs TRBV4-1 and TRBJ2-1; D call uncertain. The CDR3 totals 14 residues. Looked up from germline, CDR1 is MGHRA and CDR2 is YSYEKL. The V and J ends lost 2 bases and 3 bases respectively, with 8 bases between them. The CDR3 spells CASSQTVDYNEQFS. DNA for the CDR3: TGCGCCAGCAGCCAAACAGTAGACTACAATGAGCAGTTCTCC.

This clonotype is a singleton in its sample. The chain employs TRBV12-3 or TRBV12-4 and TRBJ2-3, with 7 bases that match TRBD2. The J segment lost 0 bases and the V segment lost 8 bases, leaving 11 bases of the junction unmatched. The CDR3 totals 16 residues. The CDR3 coding sequence is TGTGCCAGCGGTCCCCTGGGTAGCGGGAGCACAGATACGCAGTATTTT. This gives the protein CASGPLGSGSTDTQYF.

This clonotype was found many times. V is TRBV4-1 and J is TRBJ2-7, with D unresolved. Germline V gives CDR1 MGHRA, CDR2 YSYEKL. Between the trimmed V and J ends, which lost 0 bases and 2 bases, there was a span of 14 bases. This CDR3 region has 16 residues. The CDR3 here is CASSQDRMSSTYEQYF. As DNA, the CDR3 is TGCGCCAGCAGCCAAGATCGTATGAGCAGCACCTACGAGCAGTACTTC.

The J gene is TRBJ1-3, the V gene TRBV5-8, with D unclear. V was clipped by 0 bases and J by 0 bases, with 13 bases between them. Germline assignment: CDR1 SGHTS and CDR2 YDEGEE. CDR3 length: 17 residues. CDR3 amino acids: CASSLVAAIYSGNTIYF. DNA of the CDR3: TGTGCCAGCAGCTTGGTAGCAGCTATTTACTCTGGAAACACCATATATTTT.

This clonotype was recorded a few times. The chain employs TRBV5-1 and TRBJ2-7, with D maybe TRBD1 (5 bases). CDR3 size: 15 residues. Germline values: CDR1 SGHRS, CDR2 YFSETQ. V shed 0 bases and J shed 2 bases, with 12 bases lying between them. CDR3 protein: CASSLVAGSPYEQYF. As DNA, the CDR3 is TGCGCCAGCAGCTTGGTGGCAGGGTCACCCTACGAGCAGTACTTC.

This clonotype was recorded at least ten times. The CDR3 sequence: CASSQRGQEGYEQYF. CDR3 nucleotides: TGCGCCAGCAGCCAACGAGGACAGGAAGGCTACGAGCAGTACTTC. This chain uses TRBV4-3 with TRBJ2-7; 7 bases map to TRBD1. The CDR3 contains 15 residues. Germline CDR1 reads LGHNA; CDR2 reads YSLEER. J lost 3 bases, V lost 2 bases, and 7 bases had no gene match.

Ten or more counts support this clonotype. CDR3 nucleotides: TGTGCCAGCAGTTTATTCTTCGGGGGCTCCTACGAGCAGTACTTC. This translates into CASSLFFGGSYEQYF. V usage is TRBV27 and J usage is TRBJ2-7, with D possibly matching TRBD2 (6 bases). The CDR3 spans 15 residues. CDR1 and CDR2 (germline): MNHEY, SMNVEV (reference sequence). Trimming cost V 1 base and J 0 bases, with 10 bases left between them.

This sequence joins TRBV6-5 and TRBJ2-5; possibly TRBD1 for D (6 bases). Germline V gene data show CDR1 as MNHEY and CDR2 as SVGAGI. The CDR3 is made up of 14 amino acids. Trimming pared 1 base from V and 5 bases from J, leaving 11 bases between. This CDR3 reads CASSYYRVGETQYF. The DNA of the CDR3 is TGTGCCAGCAGTTACTACAGGGTGGGGGAGACCCAGTACTTC.

In this sample, this clonotype turned up many times. This chain uses TRBV28 with TRBJ1-2; the D gene is possibly TRBD1 (5 bases). The length of the CDR3 is 17 residues. Germline assignment: CDR1 MDHEN and CDR2 SYDVKM. V shed 5 bases and J shed 0 bases, with 19 bases lying between them. The CDR3 DNA sequence: TGTGCCAGCAGTAATTTCCGCCGGGACGGAGCTAACTATGGCTACACCTTC. It translates to CASSNFRRDGANYGYTF.

The V call is TRBV13, the J call TRBJ2-3; D is undetermined. V was pared by 6 bases and J by 4 bases, with 14 bases between. Germline-derived CDR1 and CDR2 are PRHDT and FYEKMQ (reference sequence). There are 14 residues in the CDR3. CDR3 DNA: TGTGCCAGCAGGCCCGGACCCACCGCAGATACGCAGTATTTT. Translating gives CASRPGPTADTQYF.

This clonotype was observed at least ten times. V and J are TRBV6-5 and TRBJ2-3, with 8 nucleotides matching TRBD2. The ends lost 2 bases at V and 2 bases at J; junction bases unmatched: 3. This CDR3 region has 15 residues. Germline CDR1 and CDR2: MNHEY and SVGAGI. CDR3 nucleotide sequence: TGTGCCAGCAGTTACGGCGGGGGGCCCACAGATACGCAGTATTTT. It is translated as CASSYGGGPTDTQYF.

This clonotype showed up just a few times. The V gene is TRBV19, the J gene TRBJ1-1; D not certain. The CDR3 totals 15 residues. Trimming cost V 2 bases and J 0 bases, with 10 bases left between them. Germline CDR1 reads LNHDA; CDR2 reads SQIVND (reference sequence). As DNA, the CDR3 is TGTGCCAGTAGTATATGGGCCGCCATGAACACTGAAGCTTTCTTT. Translated: CASSIWAAMNTEAFF.

A remark on this clonotype: The junction does not match germline at one end; this may be a read error. The V and J genes are TRBV12-3 or TRBV12-4 and TRBJ2-2, with TRBD2 as a possible D gene (6 bases). This CDR3 contains 15 residues. Here the CDR3 DNA reads TGTGCCAGCAGTTTGGGCGGGGCCTACACCGGGGAGCTGGTTTTT. It encodes CASSLGGAYTGELVF.